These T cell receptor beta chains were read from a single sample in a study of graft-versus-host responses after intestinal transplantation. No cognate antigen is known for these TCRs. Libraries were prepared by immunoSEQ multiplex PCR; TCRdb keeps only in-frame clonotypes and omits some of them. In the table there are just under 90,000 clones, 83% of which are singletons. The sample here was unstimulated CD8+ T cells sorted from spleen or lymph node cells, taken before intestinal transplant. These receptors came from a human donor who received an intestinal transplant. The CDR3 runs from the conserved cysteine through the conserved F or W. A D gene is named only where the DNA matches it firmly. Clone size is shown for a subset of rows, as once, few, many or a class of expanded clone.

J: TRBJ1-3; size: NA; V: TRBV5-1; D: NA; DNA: TGCGCCAGCAGCGCCCTGACAGGTCCACAGAGCTCTGGAAACACCATATATTTT; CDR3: CASSALTGPQSSGNTIYF
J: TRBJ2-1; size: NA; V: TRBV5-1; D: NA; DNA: TGCGCCAGCAGCGAACAGGGATCCTACAATGAGCAGTTCTTC; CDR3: CASSEQGSYNEQFF
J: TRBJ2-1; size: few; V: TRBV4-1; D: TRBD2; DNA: TGCGCCAGCAGCCGAGCTACTAGCGGGGGACTATACAATGAGCAGTTCTTC; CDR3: CASSRATSGGLYNEQFF
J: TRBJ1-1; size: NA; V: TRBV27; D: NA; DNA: TGTGCCAGCAGTTTCGGCAGTGAAGCTTTCTTT; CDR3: CASSFGSEAFF
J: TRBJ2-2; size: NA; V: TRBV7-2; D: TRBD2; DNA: TGTGCCAGCAGCTTACTAGCGGGAGCCGGGGAGCTGTTTTTT; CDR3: CASSLLAGAGELFF
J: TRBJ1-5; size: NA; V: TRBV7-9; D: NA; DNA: TGTGCCAGCAGCCCACAGGGTAGCAATCAGCCCCAGCATTTT; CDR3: CASSPQGSNQPQHF
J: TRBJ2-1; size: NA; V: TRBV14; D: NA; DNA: TGTGCCAGCAGCCTGCAGGGTATCAATGAGCAGTTCTTC; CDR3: CASSLQGINEQFF
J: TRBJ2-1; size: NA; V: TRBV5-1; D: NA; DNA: TGCGCCAGCAGCTTCAAAGTAACCGTTAGGCTAATCGACGAGCAGTTCTTC; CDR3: CASSFKVTVRLIDEQFF
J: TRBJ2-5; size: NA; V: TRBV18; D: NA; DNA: TGTGCCAGCTCACCACCTGGGAGGGAGACCCAGTACTTC; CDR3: CASSPPGRETQYF
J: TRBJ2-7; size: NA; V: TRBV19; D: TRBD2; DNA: TGTGCCAGTAGTATAACCCTAGCGGGAGAATACGAGCAGTACTTC; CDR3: CASSITLAGEYEQYF
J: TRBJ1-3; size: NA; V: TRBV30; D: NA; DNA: TGTGCCTGGAGTTCCGGGAACTCTGGAAACACCATATATTTT; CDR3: CAWSSGNSGNTIYF
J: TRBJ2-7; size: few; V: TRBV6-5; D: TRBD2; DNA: TGTGCCAGCAGTTCTACTAGCGGGGCCTCCTACGAGCAGTACTTC; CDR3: CASSSTSGASYEQYF
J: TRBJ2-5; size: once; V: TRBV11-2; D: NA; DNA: TGTGCCAGCAGCTGGGGCGGTGAGACCCAGTACTTC; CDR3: CASSWGGETQYF
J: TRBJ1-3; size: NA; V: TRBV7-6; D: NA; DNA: TGTGCCAGCAGCGCTACTATGGCAGACTCTGGAAACACCATATATTTT; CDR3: CASSATMADSGNTIYF
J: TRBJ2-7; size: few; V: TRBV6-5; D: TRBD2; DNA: TGTGCCAGCAGCAGTAGCGGGAGCTCCTACGAGCAGTACTTC; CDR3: CASSSSGSSYEQYF
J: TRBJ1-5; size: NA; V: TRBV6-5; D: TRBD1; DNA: TGTGCCAGCAGCCCAGGGGGCGGGGGCAATCAGCCCCAGCATTTT; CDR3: CASSPGGGGNQPQHF
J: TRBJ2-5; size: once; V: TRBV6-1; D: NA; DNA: TGTGCCAGCAGTGAACAAGAGACCCAGTACTTC; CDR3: CASSEQETQYF
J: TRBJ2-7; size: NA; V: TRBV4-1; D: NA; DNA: TGCGCCGGCAGCTTCCGACAGCCCGAGATGGGCTACGAGCAGTACTTC; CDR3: CAGSFRQPEMGYEQYF
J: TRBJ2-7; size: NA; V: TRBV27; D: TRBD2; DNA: TGTGCCAGCAGTTTACGGGGACTAGCCTTCTCCTACGAGCAGTACTTC; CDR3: CASSLRGLAFSYEQYF
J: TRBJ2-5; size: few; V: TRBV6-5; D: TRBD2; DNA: TGTGCCAGCAGTTCGGGACTAGCGGGTCAAGAGACCCAGTACTTC; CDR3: CASSSGLAGQETQYF
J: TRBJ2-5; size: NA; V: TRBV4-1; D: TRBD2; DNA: TGCGCCAGCAAGAGGGGGGGCGGGAGGTCTGGAGAGACCCAGTACTTC; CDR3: CASKRGGGRSGETQYF
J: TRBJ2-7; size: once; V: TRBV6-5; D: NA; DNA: TGTGCCAGCCGGACGGGGAGCTCCTACGAGCAGTACTTC; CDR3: CASRTGSSYEQYF
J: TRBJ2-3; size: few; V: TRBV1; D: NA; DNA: TGCACCAGTGTAGCGGGGGCCAACACAGATACGCAGTATTTT; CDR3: CTSVAGANTDTQYF
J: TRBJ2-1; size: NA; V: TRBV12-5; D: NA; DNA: TGTGCTAGTGCCCCGGACCAGTACTACAATGAGCAGTTCTTC; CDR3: CASAPDQYYNEQFF
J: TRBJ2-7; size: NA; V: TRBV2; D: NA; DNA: TGTGCCAGCAGCGGGACCACCTACGAGCAGTACTTC; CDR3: CASSGTTYEQYF
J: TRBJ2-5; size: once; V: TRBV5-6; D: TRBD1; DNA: TGTGCCAGCAGCTTGGGGGGACAGGGGGCTTTTATGGGGGAAGAGACCCAGTACTTC; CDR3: CASSLGGQGAFMGEETQYF
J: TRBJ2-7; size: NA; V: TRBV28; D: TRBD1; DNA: TGTGCCAGCAGCCTAGGACAGGTCCTTCCCTACGAGCAGTACTTC; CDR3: CASSLGQVLPYEQYF
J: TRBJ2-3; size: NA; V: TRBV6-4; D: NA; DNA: TGTGCCAGCAGTTATCATGCGGATACGCAGTATTTT; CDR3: CASSYHADTQYF
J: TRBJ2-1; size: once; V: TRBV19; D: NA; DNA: TGTGCCAGTAGTATCTGGGGAGCGGTCTCCTACAATGAGCAGTTCTTC; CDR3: CASSIWGAVSYNEQFF
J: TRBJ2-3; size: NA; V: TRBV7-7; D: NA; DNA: TGTGCCAGCAGCTTAGCTAGCACAGATACGCAGTATTTT; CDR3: CASSLASTDTQYF
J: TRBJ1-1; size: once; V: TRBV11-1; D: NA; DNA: TGTGCCAGCAGCTTATCGGCAGGGAGGGCCACTGAAGCTTTCTTT; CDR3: CASSLSAGRATEAFF
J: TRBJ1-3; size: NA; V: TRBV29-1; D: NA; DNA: TGCAGCGTTGAAAAGGGAATACCTGGAAACACCATATATTTT; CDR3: CSVEKGIPGNTIYF
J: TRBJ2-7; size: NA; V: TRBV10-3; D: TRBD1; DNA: TGTGCCATCAGGGGCGGGACAGGGGCATACGAGCAGTACTTC; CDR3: CAIRGGTGAYEQYF
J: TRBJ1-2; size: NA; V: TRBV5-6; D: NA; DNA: TGTGCCAGCAGCTTGCAACAGGGCCGCATCTATGGCTACACCTTC; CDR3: CASSLQQGRIYGYTF
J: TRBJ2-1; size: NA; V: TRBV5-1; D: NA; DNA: TGCGCCAGCAGCTACCCGCTTCGAGCTGAGGATGAGCAGTTCTTC; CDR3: CASSYPLRAEDEQFF
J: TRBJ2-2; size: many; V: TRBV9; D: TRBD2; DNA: TGTGCCAGCAGCGTTGGTAGCGGGAGCGACGGGGAGCTGTTTTTT; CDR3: CASSVGSGSDGELFF
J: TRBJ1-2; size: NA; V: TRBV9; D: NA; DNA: TGTGCCAGCAGCGCGGAGGGGACGGAAACACAAACCTATGGCTACACCTTC; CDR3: CASSAEGTETQTYGYTF
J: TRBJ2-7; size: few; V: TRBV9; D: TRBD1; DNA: TGTGCCAGCAGCGGAGGGACAGGGGGCTACGAGCAGTACTTC; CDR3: CASSGGTGGYEQYF
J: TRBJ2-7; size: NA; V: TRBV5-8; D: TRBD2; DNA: TGTGCCAGCAGCTTCCGACTAGCTTTCCACGAGCAGTACTTC; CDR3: CASSFRLAFHEQYF
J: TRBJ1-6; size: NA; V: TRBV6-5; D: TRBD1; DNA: TGTGCCAGCAGTGAACAGGGGTATAATTCACCCCTCCACTTT; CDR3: CASSEQGYNSPLHF
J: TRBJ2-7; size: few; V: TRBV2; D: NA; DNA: TGTGCCAGCAGTCCGGAGGCGACTAGTACCATTTCCTACGAGCAGTACTTC; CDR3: CASSPEATSTISYEQYF
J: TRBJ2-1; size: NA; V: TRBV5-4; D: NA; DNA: TGTGCCAGCAGCTTGGTGGAGTACAATGAGCAGTTCTTC; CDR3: CASSLVEYNEQFF
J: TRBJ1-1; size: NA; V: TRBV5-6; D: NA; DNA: TGTGCCAGCAGCTTGGCCGCCTACACTGAAGCTTTCTTT; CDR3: CASSLAAYTEAFF
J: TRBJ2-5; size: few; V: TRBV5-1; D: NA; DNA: TGCGCCAGCAGCTCTCAAGGGGGAGAGACCCAGTACTTC; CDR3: CASSSQGGETQYF
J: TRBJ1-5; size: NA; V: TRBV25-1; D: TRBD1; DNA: TGTGCCAGCAGTGATGGGGACAGGGGGCTTGGTCAGCCCCAGCATTTT; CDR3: CASSDGDRGLGQPQHF
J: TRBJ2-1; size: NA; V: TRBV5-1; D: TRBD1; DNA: TGCGCCAGCGCAGGGACAGGTTACAATGAGCAGTTCTTC; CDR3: CASAGTGYNEQFF
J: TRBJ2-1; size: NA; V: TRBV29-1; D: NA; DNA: TGCAGCGTTAGAACGGGGGGCCCCCTCTACAATGAGCAGTTCTTC; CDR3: CSVRTGGPLYNEQFF
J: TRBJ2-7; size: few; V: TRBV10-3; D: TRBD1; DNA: TGTGCCATCAGTGGGAACCGGGACAGCCACTCCTACGAGCAGTACTTC; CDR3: CAISGNRDSHSYEQYF
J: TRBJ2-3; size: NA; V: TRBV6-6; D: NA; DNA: TGTGCCAGCAGTTACACGGCCGCGAGGACAGATACGCAGTATTTT; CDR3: CASSYTAARTDTQYF
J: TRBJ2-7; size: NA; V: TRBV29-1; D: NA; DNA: TGCAGCGTTGGGACCTACGAGCAGTACTTC; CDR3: CSVGTYEQYF
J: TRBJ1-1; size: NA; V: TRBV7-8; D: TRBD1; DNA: TGTGCCAGCAGCGGGAGGACAGGGATCGAAGCTTTCTTT; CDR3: CASSGRTGIEAFF
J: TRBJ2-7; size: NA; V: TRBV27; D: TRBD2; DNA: TGTGCCAGCAAATCCTATAGCGGGAGGGCCGGAGGCTACGAGCAGTACTTC; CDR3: CASKSYSGRAGGYEQYF
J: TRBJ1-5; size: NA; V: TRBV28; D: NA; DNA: TGTGCCAGCAGTCCCATCCCGAGACAGGAAGGCAATCAGCCCCAGCATTTT; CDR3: CASSPIPRQEGNQPQHF
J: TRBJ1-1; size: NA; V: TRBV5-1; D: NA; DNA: TGCGCCAGCAGCTTAGGGGTAGGGAACACTGAAGGGGGCACTGAAGCTTTCTTT; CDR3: CASSLGVGNTEGGTEAFF
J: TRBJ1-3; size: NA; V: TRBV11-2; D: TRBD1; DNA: TGTGCCAGCAGCCAAACAGGGGCCCCGTCTGGAAACACCATATATTTT; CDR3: CASSQTGAPSGNTIYF
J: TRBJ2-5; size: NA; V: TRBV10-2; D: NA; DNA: TGCGCCAGTCTCGGGATTGAGGAGGAGACCCAGTACTTC; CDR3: CASLGIEEETQYF
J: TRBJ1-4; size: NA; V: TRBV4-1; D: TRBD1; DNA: TGCGCCAGCGGAAGGACAGGGGTTAATGAAAAACTGTTTTTT; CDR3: CASGRTGVNEKLFF
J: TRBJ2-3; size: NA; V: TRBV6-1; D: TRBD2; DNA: TGTGCCAGCAGTGCGGGACTAGCGGGAGTAATCGCAGATACGCAGTATTTT; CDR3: CASSAGLAGVIADTQYF